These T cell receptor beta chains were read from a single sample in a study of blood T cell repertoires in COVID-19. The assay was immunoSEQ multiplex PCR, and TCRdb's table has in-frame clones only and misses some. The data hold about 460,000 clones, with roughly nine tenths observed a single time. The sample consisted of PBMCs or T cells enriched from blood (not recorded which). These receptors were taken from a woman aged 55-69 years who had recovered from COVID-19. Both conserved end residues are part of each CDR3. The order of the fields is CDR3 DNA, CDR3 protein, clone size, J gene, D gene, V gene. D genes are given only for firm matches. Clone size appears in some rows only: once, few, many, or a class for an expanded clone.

CDR3 DNA: TGTGCCAGTAGTATCTGGCAGGGGAACACTGAAGCTTTCTTT
CDR3 protein: CASSIWQGNTEAFF
clone size: once
J gene: TRBJ1-1
D gene: .
V gene: TRBV19

CDR3 DNA: TGTGCCAGCAGTTACGGCCTCACTAGCTTCTATCAGCCCCAGCATTTT
CDR3 protein: CASSYGLTSFYQPQHF
clone size: once
J gene: TRBJ1-5
D gene: .
V gene: TRBV6-2/TRBV6-3

CDR3 DNA: TGCGCCAGCAGCTTCAGTGGAGATTATGGCTACACCTTC
CDR3 protein: CASSFSGDYGYTF
clone size: .
J gene: TRBJ1-2
D gene: .
V gene: TRBV5-1

CDR3 DNA: TGTGCCAGCAGTTACCAAGGACTAGCAACAGATACGCAGTATTTT
CDR3 protein: CASSYQGLATDTQYF
clone size: .
J gene: TRBJ2-3
D gene: TRBD2
V gene: TRBV6-5

CDR3 DNA: TGTGCCACCAGTGATTCGGGACAGGGTGTAGGGCAGCCCCAGCATTTT
CDR3 protein: CATSDSGQGVGQPQHF
clone size: once
J gene: TRBJ1-5
D gene: TRBD1
V gene: TRBV24-1

CDR3 DNA: TGTGCCAGCAGTGAGATCGAGACTAGCGGGGGTAATGAGCAGTTCTTC
CDR3 protein: CASSEIETSGGNEQFF
clone size: .
J gene: TRBJ2-1
D gene: TRBD2
V gene: TRBV2

CDR3 DNA: TGTGCCAGCAGTGACGAGAGTCTAGCGGCTCTCAGCTCCTACAATGAGCAGTTCTTC
CDR3 protein: CASSDESLAALSSYNEQFF
clone size: once
J gene: TRBJ2-1
D gene: TRBD2
V gene: TRBV2

CDR3 DNA: TGTGCCAGCAGCCCTTATGGGAGCTCCTACGAGCAGTACTTC
CDR3 protein: CASSPYGSSYEQYF
clone size: .
J gene: TRBJ2-7
D gene: .
V gene: TRBV3-1/TRBV3-2

CDR3 DNA: TGCGCCAGCAGCCGAAAGGCATTGGACAGCAGGAACACTGAAGCTTTCTTT
CDR3 protein: CASSRKALDSRNTEAFF
clone size: .
J gene: TRBJ1-1
D gene: .
V gene: TRBV4-1

CDR3 DNA: TGTGCCAGTAGTGGGGCCCGGGGGACGTGGGATGAGCAGTTCTTC
CDR3 protein: CASSGARGTWDEQFF
clone size: .
J gene: TRBJ2-1
D gene: .
V gene: TRBV19

CDR3 DNA: TGTGCCACCAGTGACGCGACAGGATCCTTACAAAATCAGCCCCAGCATTTT
CDR3 protein: CATSDATGSLQNQPQHF
clone size: .
J gene: TRBJ1-5
D gene: .
V gene: TRBV24-1

CDR3 DNA: TGTGCCAGCAGTACCGACAGGGCCCCAGATACGCAGTATTTT
CDR3 protein: CASSTDRAPDTQYF
clone size: .
J gene: TRBJ2-3
D gene: TRBD1
V gene: TRBV6-5

CDR3 DNA: TGCGCCAGCAGGCAAGTCGGTACGGGGAATTCACCCCTCCACTTT
CDR3 protein: CASRQVGTGNSPLHF
clone size: .
J gene: TRBJ1-6
D gene: .
V gene: TRBV4-1

CDR3 DNA: TGTGCCAGCAGCTCGGGGACAGGGGATCATACCTACGAGCAGTACTTC
CDR3 protein: CASSSGTGDHTYEQYF
clone size: .
J gene: TRBJ2-7
D gene: TRBD1
V gene: TRBV7-9

CDR3 DNA: TGTGCCAGCAGCCCGGAGGGTATGGCGGGCAATGAGCAGTTCTTC
CDR3 protein: CASSPEGMAGNEQFF
clone size: once
J gene: TRBJ2-1
D gene: .
V gene: TRBV9

CDR3 DNA: TGTGCCAGCAGCTTAAGAGGGGGCCAGTTGTTAGAGCAGTTCTTC
CDR3 protein: CASSLRGGQLLEQFF
clone size: .
J gene: TRBJ2-1
D gene: TRBD1
V gene: TRBV11-3

CDR3 DNA: TGTGCCAGCATCTCCCCTGGGGGGAATAATTCACCCCTCCACTTT
CDR3 protein: CASISPGGNNSPLHF
clone size: .
J gene: TRBJ1-6
D gene: .
V gene: TRBV6-5

CDR3 DNA: TGTGCCAGCAGTGTTACCAATTACAGGGGGAGCACAGATACGCAGTATTTT
CDR3 protein: CASSVTNYRGSTDTQYF
clone size: once
J gene: TRBJ2-3
D gene: TRBD1
V gene: TRBV2

CDR3 DNA: TGCGCCAGCAGTGAGTCGGCAACTCGGTCAGGGTATCGAGGCTACACCTTC
CDR3 protein: CASSESATRSGYRGYTF
clone size: .
J gene: TRBJ1-2
D gene: .
V gene: TRBV10-1

CDR3 DNA: TGTGCCATCTCCGGGACAGAATCATATGGCTACACCTTC
CDR3 protein: CAISGTESYGYTF
clone size: .
J gene: TRBJ1-2
D gene: TRBD1
V gene: TRBV10-3

CDR3 DNA: TGTGCCAGCCGAGGGGGGGCTAATGAAAAACTGTTTTTT
CDR3 protein: CASRGGANEKLFF
clone size: few
J gene: TRBJ1-4
D gene: .
V gene: TRBV12-3/TRBV12-4

CDR3 DNA: TGTGCCAGCAGTTCGGACAGAAAACTGTTTTTT
CDR3 protein: CASSSDRKLFF
clone size: .
J gene: TRBJ1-4
D gene: .
V gene: TRBV2

CDR3 DNA: TGTGCCAGCAGCCTCACCGGGTCGCAGAATCAGCCCCAGCATTTT
CDR3 protein: CASSLTGSQNQPQHF
clone size: many
J gene: TRBJ1-5
D gene: .
V gene: TRBV9

CDR3 DNA: TGTGCCAGCAGCACTCACCTGGACAGGGTTAATTCACCCCTCCACTTT
CDR3 protein: CASSTHLDRVNSPLHF
clone size: .
J gene: TRBJ1-6
D gene: TRBD1
V gene: TRBV7-9